What follows are 17 T cell receptor beta chains derived from one specimen sequenced in a study of early T cells in non-severe SARS-CoV-2 infection. TCRdb reprocessed the 5' RACE reads with MiXCR, giving one entry per CDR3 protein. The sample contains tens of thousands of distinct CDR3 sequences, 12% of which appear only once. Sequencing was performed on whole blood. These receptors came from an adult who was a healthcare worker with PCR-confirmed SARS-CoV-2 infection or an uninfected control (not recorded which).

This clonotype was recorded many times. The chain links TRBV19 to TRBJ2-6; no reliable D call. CDR3 length equals 15 residues. Germline CDR1 LNHDA, CDR2 SQIVND (reference sequence). Trimming stripped 2 bases from V and 2 bases from J, with 7 bases between. CDR3 loop: CASSISSTGANVLTF. The CDR3, as DNA: TGTGCCAGTAGTATAAGCAGTACTGGGGCCAACGTCCTGACTTTC.

This clonotype appeared many times. V is TRBV10-3 and J is TRBJ2-7; 7 bases line up with TRBD1. V lost 2 bases and J lost 2; bases outside the gene matches: 3. This CDR3 is 14 amino acids long. Germline V gene data show CDR1 as ENHRY and CDR2 as SYGVKD. The CDR3 protein is CAISEGTATYEQYF. The CDR3 DNA sequence: TGTGCCATCAGTGAGGGGACAGCTACCTACGAGCAGTACTTC.

This clonotype was detected many times. V usage is TRBV18 and J usage is TRBJ1-3; no reliable D call. The CDR3 length is 16 residues. Germline lookup yields CDR1 KGHSH and CDR2 LQKENI. V was clipped by 6 bases and J by 0 bases, with 15 bases between them. CDR3 sequence (DNA): TGTGCCAGCTCGGGAAGCGAGGGATCCTCTGGAAACACCATATATTTT. It specifies CASSGSEGSSGNTIYF. Based on the CDR3 plus reference TRBV18 and TRBJ1-3, the full variable domain is NAGVMQNPRHLVRRRGQEARLRCSPMKGHSHVYWYRQLPEEGLKFMVYLQKENIIDESGMPKERFSAEFPKEGPSILRIQQVVRGDSAAYFCASSGSEGSSGNTIYFGEGSWLTVV.

This clonotype was observed many times. V is TRBV2 and J is TRBJ2-7, with a possible D match to TRBD2 (5 bases). V was clipped by 6 bases and J by 3 bases, with 9 bases between them. The CDR3 is 12 amino acids. Germline V gene sequence: CDR1 SNHLY, CDR2 FYNNEI. The CDR3 sequence is CASRGLGYEQYF. For the CDR3, the DNA is TGTGCCAGCAGAGGACTCGGCTACGAGCAGTACTTC.

This clonotype was detected ten times or more. The rearrangement links TRBV24-1 to TRBJ2-1; a possible D gene is TRBD2 (6 bases). This CDR3 has 12 residues. V was trimmed by 7 bases and J by 10 bases, leaving 13 bases between them. Germline lookup yields CDR1 KGHDR and CDR2 SFDVKD. Here the CDR3 DNA reads TGTGCCACCAGCAAGGACGGGAGAGAGCAGTTCTTC. This codes for CATSKDGREQFF.

This clonotype was detected ten times or more. The junction shows a germline mismatch at one end, possibly a read error. This chain connects TRBV28 to TRBJ2-2; D remains unclear. CDR3 length equals 13 residues. Germline CDR1 reads MDHEN; CDR2 reads SYDVKM. CDR3 residues: CASSSPNAGELFF. The CDR3 bases are TGTGCCAGCAGCTCACCGAACGCCGGGGAGCTGTTTTTT. The entire variable domain, with the rest obtained from reference TRBV28 and TRBJ2-2, is as follows: DVKVTQSSRYLVKRTGEKVFLECVQDMDHENMFWYRQDPGLGLRLIYFSYDVKMKEKGDIPEGYSVSREKKERFSLILESASTNQTSMYLCASSSPNAGELFFGEGSRLTVL.

The sample holds many counts of this clonotype. V usage is TRBV12-5 and J usage is TRBJ2-3, with 10 bases that match TRBD2. J lost 2 bases, V lost 4 bases, and 3 bases had no gene match. The CDR3 loop spans 15 amino acids. Germline CDR1 reads LGHNT; CDR2 reads FRNRAP. CDR3 loop: CASGSGLANTDTQYF. The CDR3 coding sequence is TGTGCTAGTGGTTCGGGACTAGCGAACACAGATACGCAGTATTTT.

This clonotype was counted between two and nine times. This sequence joins TRBV20-1 and TRBJ2-7; TRBD1 agrees at 8 bases. This CDR3 is built from 12 residues. The germline V gene encodes CDR1 DFQATT and CDR2 SNEGSKA (reference sequence). The V segment lost 6 bases and the J segment 10 bases; nucleotides outside the gene matches: 11. In DNA form, the CDR3 reads TGCAGTGCGCCCGGGACAGGAACCGGACAGTACTTC. It is translated as CSAPGTGTGQYF.

This clonotype has just a few counts. The V call is TRBV12-3 or TRBV12-4, the J call TRBJ2-7; 8 bases align to TRBD1. The junction had 6 bases not matched to a gene; V was cut back by 6 bases and J by 2 bases. CDR3 length: 14 amino acids. The CDR3 sequence: CASRAGTGAYEQYF. Written as DNA, the CDR3 is TGTGCCAGCAGAGCCGGGACAGGAGCCTACGAGCAGTACTTC.

This clonotype was counted many times. The rearrangement links TRBV12-3 or TRBV12-4 to TRBJ1-5, with 7 bases matching TRBD1. This CDR3 spans 14 amino acids. The V segment lost 6 bases and the J segment 3 bases; nucleotides outside the gene matches: 5. CDR3 nucleotide sequence: TGTGCCAGCAGCGACAGGGTTAACAATCAGCCCCAGCATTTT. Encoded protein: CASSDRVNNQPQHF.

The chain joins TRBV7-3 to TRBJ2-2; 11 bases line up with TRBD2. J lost 2 bases, V lost 2 bases, and 4 bases had no gene match. The CDR3 runs 17 residues. Germline V lookup: CDR1 SGHTA, CDR2 FQGTGA. CDR3 in amino acids: CASSLSSGGQNTGELFF. The CDR3 nucleotides read TGTGCCAGCAGCTTATCTAGCGGGGGGCAAAACACCGGGGAGCTGTTTTTT.

The rearrangement links TRBV28 to TRBJ2-1, with 7 positions matching TRBD2. CDR1 is MDHEN, CDR2 SYDVKM, per germline. The CDR3 length is 14 residues. V was pared by 3 bases and J by 4 bases, with 3 bases of the junction left unmatched. This chain's CDR3 is CASSLPGGYNEQFF. Here the CDR3 DNA reads TGTGCCAGCAGTTTGCCCGGGGGGTACAATGAGCAGTTCTTC.

This clonotype occurred many times. V gene TRBV20-1 combines with J gene TRBJ2-1; 11 nucleotides line up with TRBD2. The CDR3 runs 15 residues. The J segment lost 3 bases and the V segment lost 4 bases, leaving 5 bases of the junction unmatched. Germline CDR1 is DFQATT and CDR2 is SNEGSKA (reference sequence). The CDR3 protein is CSATGTSGIYNEQFF. The CDR3 DNA is TGCAGTGCTACCGGGACTAGCGGCATCTACAATGAGCAGTTCTTC.

This clonotype was seen a handful of times. The rearrangement joins TRBV7-2 to TRBJ2-4, with a weak D call TRBD2 (6 bases). The CDR3 spans 16 residues. The germline V and J ends were trimmed by 2 bases and 4 bases, with 15 bases remaining between them. Germline V gene data show CDR1 as SGHTA and CDR2 as FQGNSA. CDR3 in DNA: TGTGCCAGCAGCTTATCGGGGGTACTCGCAAAAAACATTCAGTACTTC. Its protein product is CASSLSGVLAKNIQYF.

This clonotype was detected many times. This rearrangement joins TRBV29-1 to TRBJ2-7, with D hard to call. Germline CDR1 reads SQVTM; CDR2 reads ANQGSEA. This CDR3 spans 13 amino acids. V lost 7 bases, J lost 4 bases, and 17 bases lay in between. Here the CDR3 DNA reads TGCAGCGCCCTCCTAAGGTACGGGTACGAGCAGTACTTC. Its translation is CSALLRYGYEQYF.

Ten or more counts support this clonotype. The genes are TRBV7-6 and TRBJ2-1; 14 bases are shared with TRBD2. V was clipped by 5 bases and J by 0 bases; unmatched bases: 6. The CDR3 has 18 residues. Per germline, CDR1 SGHVS and CDR2 FNYEAQ. This CDR3 reads CASSTGLAGVSSYNEQFF. DNA for the CDR3: TGTGCCAGCAGCACGGGACTAGCGGGAGTGAGCTCCTACAATGAGCAGTTCTTC.

This clonotype came up a few times. The chain uses TRBV6-1 and TRBJ2-1; D possibly corresponds to TRBD2 (6 bases). The V and J ends lost 8 bases and 11 bases respectively, with 16 bases between them. Germline V gene data show CDR1 as MNHNS and CDR2 as SASEGT. This CDR3 is built from 12 residues. The CDR3 sequence: CASLDGGHKQFF. CDR3 nucleotide sequence: TGTGCCAGCTTAGACGGGGGTCACAAGCAGTTCTTC.